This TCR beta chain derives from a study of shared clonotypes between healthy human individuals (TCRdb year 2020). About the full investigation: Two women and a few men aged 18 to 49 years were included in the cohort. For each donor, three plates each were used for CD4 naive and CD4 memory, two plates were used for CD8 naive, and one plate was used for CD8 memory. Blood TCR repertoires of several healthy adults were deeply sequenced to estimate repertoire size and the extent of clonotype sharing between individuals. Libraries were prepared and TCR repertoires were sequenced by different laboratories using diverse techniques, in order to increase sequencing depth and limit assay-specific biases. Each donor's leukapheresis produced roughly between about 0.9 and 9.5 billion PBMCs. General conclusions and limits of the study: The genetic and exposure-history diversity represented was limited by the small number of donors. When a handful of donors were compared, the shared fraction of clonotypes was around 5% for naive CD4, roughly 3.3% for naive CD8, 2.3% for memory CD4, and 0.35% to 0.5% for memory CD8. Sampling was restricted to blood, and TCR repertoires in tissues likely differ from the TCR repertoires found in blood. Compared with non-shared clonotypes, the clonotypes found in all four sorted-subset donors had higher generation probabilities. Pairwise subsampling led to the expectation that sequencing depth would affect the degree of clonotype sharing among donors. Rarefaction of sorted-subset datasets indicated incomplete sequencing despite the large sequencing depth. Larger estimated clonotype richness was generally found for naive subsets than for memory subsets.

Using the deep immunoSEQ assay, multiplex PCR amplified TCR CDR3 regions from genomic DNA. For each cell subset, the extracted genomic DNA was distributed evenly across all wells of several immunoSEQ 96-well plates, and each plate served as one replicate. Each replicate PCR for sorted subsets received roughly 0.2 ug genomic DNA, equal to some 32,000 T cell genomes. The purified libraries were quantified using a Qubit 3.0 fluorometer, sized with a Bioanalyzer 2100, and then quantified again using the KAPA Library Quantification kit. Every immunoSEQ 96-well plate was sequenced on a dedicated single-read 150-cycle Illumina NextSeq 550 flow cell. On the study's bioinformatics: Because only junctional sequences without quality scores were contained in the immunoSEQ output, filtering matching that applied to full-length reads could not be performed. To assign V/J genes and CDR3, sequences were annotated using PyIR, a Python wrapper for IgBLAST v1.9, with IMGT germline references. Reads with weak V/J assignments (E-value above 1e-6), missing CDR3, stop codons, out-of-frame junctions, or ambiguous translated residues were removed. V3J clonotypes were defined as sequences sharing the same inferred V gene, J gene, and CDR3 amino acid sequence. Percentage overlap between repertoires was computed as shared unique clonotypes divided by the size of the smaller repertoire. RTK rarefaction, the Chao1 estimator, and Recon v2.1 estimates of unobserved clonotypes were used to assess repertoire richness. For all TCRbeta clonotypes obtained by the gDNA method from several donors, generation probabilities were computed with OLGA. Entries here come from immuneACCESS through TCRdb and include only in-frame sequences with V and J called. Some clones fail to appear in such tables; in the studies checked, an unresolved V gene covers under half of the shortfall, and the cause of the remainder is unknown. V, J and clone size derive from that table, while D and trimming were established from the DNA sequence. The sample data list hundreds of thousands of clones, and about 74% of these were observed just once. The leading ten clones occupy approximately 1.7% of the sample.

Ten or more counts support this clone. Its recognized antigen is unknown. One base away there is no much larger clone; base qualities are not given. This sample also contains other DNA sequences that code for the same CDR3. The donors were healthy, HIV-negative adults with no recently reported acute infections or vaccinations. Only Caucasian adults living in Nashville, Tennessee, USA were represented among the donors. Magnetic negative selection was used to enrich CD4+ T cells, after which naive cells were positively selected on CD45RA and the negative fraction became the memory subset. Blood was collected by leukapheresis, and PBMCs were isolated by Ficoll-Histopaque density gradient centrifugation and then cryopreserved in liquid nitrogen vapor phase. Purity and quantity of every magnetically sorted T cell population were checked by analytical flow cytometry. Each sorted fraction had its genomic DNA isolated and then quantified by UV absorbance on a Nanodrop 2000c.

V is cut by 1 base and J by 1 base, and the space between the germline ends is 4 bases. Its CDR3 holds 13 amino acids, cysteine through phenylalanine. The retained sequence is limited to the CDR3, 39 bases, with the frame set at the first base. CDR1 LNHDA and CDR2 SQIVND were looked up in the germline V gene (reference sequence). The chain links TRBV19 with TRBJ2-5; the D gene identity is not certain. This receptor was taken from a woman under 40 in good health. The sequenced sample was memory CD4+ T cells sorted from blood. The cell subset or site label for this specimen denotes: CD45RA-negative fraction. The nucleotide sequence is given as TGTGCCAGTAGTATAGTCAGCCAAGAGACCCAGTACTTC. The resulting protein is CASSIVSQETQYF.